This T cell receptor (beta chain) was identified in a study of cytomegalovirus exposure and HLA in healthy donors. In the case of this clone: What it binds is unknown.

With 60 Vbeta and 13 Jbeta primers, the PCR was carried out. The repertoire was sequenced with immunoSEQ multiplex PCR; TCRdb's copy has only in-frame clones and lacks some. Of 100,000 to 150,000 clones listed, about two thirds are singletons. With 1 base removed from V and 3 bases from J, the gap between germline ends came to 11 bases. Germline-derived CDR1 and CDR2 are LGHNA and YNFKEQ. The CDR3 consists of 15 residues. General study results and limits: Altogether, about 160 TCR beta chains were recorded as cytomegalovirus-associated. An analysis that came later showed most CMV-associated TCR beta chains appearing HLA-restricted. Later analysis associated a missense DCLRE1C variant with TCR beta V- and J-gene trimming.

Each donor's status was that of a healthy bone marrow donor. Sample: PBMCs. This receptor was identified in a man aged 25-40 years in good health and CMV-seronegative. The genes are TRBV4-2 and TRBJ2-3, with D possibly being TRBD2 (6 bases). The CDR3 region has the DNA TGTGCCAGCAGCCAAGCGGGGGTGGTTACAGATACGCAGTATTTT. This encodes CASSQAGVVTDTQYF.